The clone carrying this TCR beta chain appeared a single time. No antigen is known for it. This record belongs to a study of cytomegalovirus exposure and HLA in healthy donors. Study conclusions and caveats: What a later analysis reportedly showed was that an Asian-associated ancestry cluster had fewer N-insertions than the roughly 670-donor mean. Within an earlier analysis, most TCR beta V segments proved productive either about 90% or about 30% of the time. For most subjects, TCR beta sequences were reported to predict HLA-A and HLA-B alleles with accuracy.

The PCR contained 60 Vbeta and 13 Jbeta primers. Data came from immunoSEQ multiplex PCR; TCRdb stores just in-frame clones and leaves some out. The table shows 100,000 to 150,000 clones, with 65% to 80% occurring only once. Germline CDR1 is SGHNT and CDR2 is YYREEE (reference sequence). The ends lost 3 bases at V and 3 bases at J; junction bases unmatched: 5. The CDR3 is 16 residues long. Source material: PBMCs. This chain connects TRBV5-4 to TRBJ2-1, with 11 bases fitting TRBD2. This sequence originates from a male donor in good health and CMV-seropositive. CDR3: CASSSGLAVNYNEQFF. The CDR3 DNA reads TGTGCCAGCAGCTCGGGACTAGCGGTAAACTACAATGAGCAGTTCTTC.